The clone carrying this TCR beta chain was seen a handful of times. These data come from a study of response to subunit inactivated influenza vaccine. Each CDR3 protein is one row after TCRdb ran MiXCR on the RT-PCR reads. The repertoire holds roughly 650,000 distinct CDR3 sequences, with 14% as singletons. Germline-derived CDR1 and CDR2 are MDHEN and SYDVKM. This CDR3 region has 15 residues. V shed 2 bases and J shed 4 bases, with 14 bases lying between them. Sequencing used PBMCs from blood, obtained around 15 days before vaccination. V gene TRBV28 combines with J gene TRBJ1-2; the D gene is possibly TRBD1 (5 bases). This TCR was sampled from a man aged 50 to 60 who received an inactivated influenza vaccine. DNA for the CDR3: TGTGCCAGCAGTTTAGGGGTCGTGGGGACCTATGGCTACACCTTC. Amino acids: CASSLGVVGTYGYTF.